The 23 T cell receptor beta chains below were found in one sample sequenced in a study of glioma-infiltrating T cells. TCR alpha and beta CDR3 regions were amplified from RNA using iRepertoire nested multiplex PCR. TCRdb called the multiplex PCR reads again in MiXCR, with one record for every CDR3 protein. The sample consists of tens of thousands of distinct CDR3 sequences, 20% to 25% of them appearing once. Material for sequencing was glioma tissue, nonneoplastic brain tissue, or PBMCs (not recorded which). These TCRs come from a human donor with low-grade glioma or glioblastoma, undergoing nonglioma brain surgery, or in good health (not recorded which).

The chain carries TRBV2 and TRBJ1-5; the D is unclear. Germline loops: CDR1 SNHLY, CDR2 FYNNEI. V lost 6 bases to trimming and J lost 0 bases, with 15 bases between them. The CDR3 is 16 residues long. CDR3 in DNA: TGTGCCAGCAGCCGCCTCGGGCCTCATAGCAATCAGCCCCAGCATTTT. Its translation is CASSRLGPHSNQPQHF.

This clonotype was seen at least ten times. A read error may explain this, as a much larger clone is one base away. The V gene is TRBV6-2 or TRBV6-3, the J gene TRBJ2-7, with D unresolved. V was clipped by 6 bases and J by 0 bases, with 12 bases between them. The CDR3 runs to 14 residues. Looked up from germline, CDR1 is MNHEY and CDR2 is SVGEGT. The CDR3 DNA follows: TGTGCCAGCAGCTACGCGGATTACTCCTACGAGCAGTACTTC. This encodes CASSYADYSYEQYF.

This clonotype was seen repeatedly, ten times or more. This rearrangement joins TRBV10-3 to TRBJ1-2, with D possibly matching TRBD1 (6 bases). V was pared by 3 bases and J by 1 base, with 12 bases between. The CDR3 covers 15 residues. Germline lookup yields CDR1 ENHRY and CDR2 SYGVKD. CDR3 protein: CAISDLGGSNYGYTF. The DNA of the CDR3 is TGTGCCATCAGTGATCTTGGGGGCAGTAACTATGGCTACACCTTC.

As to this clonotype: The CDR3 end shows no conserved phenylalanine or tryptophan, and so a read error is likely. V is TRBV12-3 or TRBV12-4 and J is TRBJ2-1; TRBD1 aligns across 9 bases. There are 17 residues in the CDR3. V was clipped by 6 bases and J by 1 base; unmatched bases: 10. The CDR3 DNA sequence: TGTGCCAGCAGAAGGGGACAGGGCCGACGGTCCTACAATGAGCAGTTCCTC. It specifies CASRRGQGRRSYNEQFL.

In its sample, this clonotype was seen many times. The chain has TRBV6-1 and TRBJ2-3; the match to TRBD1 covers 7 bases. CDR1 is MNHNS and CDR2 is SASEGT in the germline V gene. Trimming took 6 bases from V and 0 from J; bases not matched to a gene: 6. The CDR3 totals 15 residues. The chain's CDR3 is CASSVDRVSTDTQYF. In DNA form, the CDR3 reads TGTGCCAGCAGCGTTGACAGGGTCAGCACAGATACGCAGTATTTT.

This clonotype appeared a few times. The chain employs TRBV5-4 and TRBJ2-2; tentatively, D is TRBD2 (6 bases). With 7 bases removed from V and 5 bases from J, the gap between germline ends came to 12 bases. CDR1 and CDR2 from the germline V gene are SGHNT and YYREEE (reference sequence). CDR3 length: 13 residues. The CDR3: CASSGDRTGELFF. CDR3 nucleotide sequence: TGTGCCAGCTCGGGAGATCGGACCGGGGAGCTGTTTTTT.

The chain uses TRBV24-1 and TRBJ1-5, with a possible D match to TRBD1 (6 bases). The CDR3 is 17 residues long. Trimming left V 6 bases short and J 4 bases short, with 21 bases between. The germline CDR1 and CDR2 sequences are KGHDR and SFDVKD. In DNA, the CDR3 is TGTGCCACCAGTCAGATCGATCCGGACAGATTGAATCAGCCCCAGCATTTT. As protein: CATSQIDPDRLNQPQHF.

Many counts were recorded for this clonotype. The V gene is TRBV6-2 or TRBV6-3, the J gene TRBJ2-7; D gene ambiguous. Trimming took off 4 bases at V and 6 bases at J, with 7 bases between the two ends. The CDR3 contains 11 residues. The germline V gene has CDR1 MNHEY and CDR2 SVGEGT. CDR3 in amino acids: CASSLGGEQYF. CDR3 nucleotide sequence: TGTGCCAGCAGTTTGGGCGGCGAGCAGTACTTC.

In the case of this clonotype: This could be a read error, since a much larger clone is one nucleotide away. V is TRBV2 and J is TRBJ2-5; a weak D match, TRBD2 (6 bases). CDR3 length equals 12 residues. CDR1 is SNHLY and CDR2 is FYNNEI in the germline V gene. Trimming took 7 bases from V and 5 from J, leaving 11 bases between them. CDR3 DNA: TGTGCCAGCAAGACCAGCGGGGAGACCCAGTACTTC. Translation gives CASKTSGETQYF.

The chain combines TRBV19 with TRBJ1-5, with TRBD1 matching 7 bases. The J segment lost 3 bases and the V segment lost 5 bases, leaving 7 bases of the junction unmatched. The CDR3 contains 15 residues. In germline, CDR1 is LNHDA, CDR2 SQIVND (reference sequence). In DNA form, the CDR3 reads TGTGCCAGTAGTCCGTCGGGACAGATCAATCAGCCCCAGCATTTT. It encodes CASSPSGQINQPQHF.

In regard to this clonotype: The junction departs from the called germline gene at one end, perhaps through a read error. The chain is built from TRBV19 and TRBJ2-1; 10 bases are shared with TRBD1. The germline CDR1 and CDR2 sequences are LNHDA and SQIVND (reference sequence). This CDR3 region has 16 residues. The CDR3 loop reads CGSREDRGQSYNEQFF. DNA for the CDR3: TGTGGCAGTAGGGAAGACAGGGGGCAATCCTACAATGAGCAGTTCTTC.

In its sample, this clonotype was seen many times. The chain employs TRBV2 and TRBJ1-5; 7 positions match TRBD1. Losses at the gene ends were 2 bases for V and 4 bases for J; bases not matched to a gene: 5. Germline loops: CDR1 SNHLY, CDR2 FYNNEI. The CDR3 sequence is 15 residues long. The CDR3 sequence is CASSEYRGQNQPQHF. CDR3 in DNA: TGTGCCAGCAGTGAATATAGGGGGCAAAATCAGCCCCAGCATTTT.

This clonotype was observed at least ten times. The chain recombines TRBV20-1 with TRBJ1-2; 12 bases align to TRBD1. The CDR3 runs 15 residues. The V and J ends lost 6 bases and 8 bases, in that order; junction bases with no gene match: 13. CDR1 is DFQATT, CDR2 SNEGSKA, per germline (reference sequence). CDR3 protein: CSALTRGQGASGYTF. The CDR3 DNA follows: TGCAGTGCACTGACCCGGGGACAGGGGGCGAGCGGCTACACCTTC.

This clonotype was observed many times. This chain links TRBV28 with TRBJ1-2, with a tentative D call TRBD1 (6 bases). The germline V and J ends were trimmed by 4 bases and 8 bases, with 20 bases remaining between them. The CDR3 consists of 15 residues. From germline, CDR1 is MDHEN and CDR2 SYDVKM. The chain's CDR3 is CASSSSGDGDMGYTF. In DNA, the CDR3 is TGTGCCAGCAGTTCTTCAGGGGATGGGGATATGGGCTACACCTTC.

In this sample, this clonotype turned up many times. The chain employs TRBV6-2 or TRBV6-3 and TRBJ2-3, with 10 bases identical to TRBD2. Germline V gene data show CDR1 as MNHEY and CDR2 as SVGEGT. V shed 8 bases, J shed 5 bases, and the junction held 10 bases outside the gene matches. The CDR3 covers 15 residues. The CDR3 DNA sequence: TGTGCCAGCGGAGGGAGCGGGAGGGCCGTAGATACGCAGTATTTT. Its translation: CASGGSGRAVDTQYF.

The CDR3 reads CASSILGTSGAYEQYF. The CDR3 coding sequence is TGTGCCAGTAGTATTCTCGGGACTAGCGGGGCCTACGAGCAGTACTTC. This sequence joins TRBV19 and TRBJ2-7, with TRBD2 matching over 13 bases. Trimming removed 3 bases from V and 2 bases from J; junction bases left unmatched: 4. The length of the CDR3 is 16 residues. Germline V CDR1 and CDR2: LNHDA, SQIVND (reference sequence).

The gene calls are TRBV3-1 and TRBJ2-1, with D possibly TRBD1 on 6 matching bases. V was trimmed by 4 bases and J by 6 bases, leaving 10 bases between them. Germline assignment: CDR1 LGHDT and CDR2 YNNKEL (reference sequence). The CDR3 runs to 13 residues. CDR3 DNA: TGTGCCAGCAGCCGACAGGTTCGCAATGAGCAGTTCTTC. It codes for CASSRQVRNEQFF.

This clonotype was seen repeatedly, ten times or more. CDR3 nucleotides: TGCAGTGCTAGTCCCCGGGACAGTCATTTCCATTTCCAAGAGACCCAGTACTTC. This encodes CSASPRDSHFHFQETQYF. The chain employs TRBV20-1 and TRBJ2-5; 7 nucleotides align to TRBD1. Germline trimming cut 3 bases from V and 1 base from J; bases unmatched to any gene: 17. The germline V gene has CDR1 DFQATT and CDR2 SNEGSKA (reference sequence). This CDR3 comprises 18 residues.

This clonotype was seen many times. The CDR3 DNA follows: TGTGCCAGCAGTTTAAGGACGTTTGCCTACGAGCAGTACTTC. It translates to CASSLRTFAYEQYF. V gene TRBV12-3 or TRBV12-4 combines with J gene TRBJ2-7; D unclear. The V end lost 2 bases, the J end lost 2 bases, and 10 bases lay between the germline ends. The CDR3 is made up of 14 amino acids.

A remark on this clonotype: With a much larger clone just one base away, this may be a read error. The rearrangement joins TRBV2 to TRBJ2-2, with TRBD1 identical over 7 bases. The CDR3 is 15 amino acids. CDR1 is SNHLY, CDR2 FYNNEI, per germline. CDR3 bases: TGTGCCGGCAGCCGACAGGGACGACCTTCCGGGGAGCTGTTTTTT. It is translated as CAGSRQGRPSGELFF.

As regards this clonotype: A much larger clone is a single base away; this may be a read error. The rearrangement joins TRBV7-6 to TRBJ2-1; D gene unclear. Trimming shortened V by 5 bases and J by 6 bases, and 17 bases separated the two germline ends. This CDR3 contains 15 residues. Germline CDR1 reads SGHVS; CDR2 reads FNYEAQ. CDR3 sequence reads: CASSQTGWTFNEQFF. The CDR3 nucleotides are TGTGCCAGCAGCCAAACGGGCTGGACCTTCAATGAGCAGTTCTTC.

This clonotype was observed many times. The chain has TRBV27 and TRBJ1-5; TRBD1 is a possible D gene (6 bases). The V end lost 2 bases, the J end lost 1 base, and 9 bases lay between the germline ends. CDR3 size: 15 residues. Germline V gene data show CDR1 as MNHEY and CDR2 as SMNVEV (reference sequence). The CDR3 nucleotides read TGTGCCAGCAGTTTACAGGGGTTCAGCAATCAGCCCCAGCATTTT. Translating it yields CASSLQGFSNQPQHF.

This clonotype was seen a handful of times. The chain couples TRBV19 to TRBJ2-3; D is perhaps TRBD2 (6 bases). The CDR3 sequence is 14 residues long. V lost 6 bases and J lost 0, with 10 bases in between. Looked up from germline, CDR1 is LNHDA and CDR2 is SQIVND (reference sequence). CDR3 in DNA: TGTGCCAGTAGGGGACTTACTAGCACAGATACGCAGTATTTT. Translation: CASRGLTSTDTQYF.